The sequence of this T cell receptor (beta chain) was determined in a study of T cells in narcolepsy. Overall study context: Healthy controls were enrolled alongside patients with narcolepsy type 1 or type 2.

Trimming stripped 5 bases from V and 0 bases from J, with 14 bases between. The CDR3 loop spans 16 amino acids. The germline V gene has CDR1 SQVTM and CDR2 ANQGSEA. Clones were sequenced by immunoSEQ multiplex PCR, and TCRdb holds only the in-frame ones, with some missing. The sample has tens of thousands of clones, more than 70% seen once. V and J are TRBV29-1 and TRBJ2-6; tentative D call: TRBD1 (5 bases). The clonotype comes from a human donor with narcolepsy. Sequencing input: CD45RA- memory CD4+ T cells from PBMCs. This CDR3 is CSVSTDVNSGANVLTF. CDR3 DNA: TGCAGCGTTTCGACAGACGTTAACTCTGGGGCCAACGTCCTGACTTTC.